The sequence of this T cell receptor beta chain was determined in a study of shared clonotypes between healthy human individuals. Study-level results: Richness estimates generally favored naive over memory subsets.

V lost 8 bases, J lost 7 bases, and 12 bases lay in between. Per germline, CDR1 SGHTA and CDR2 FQGTGA. The CDR3 covers 12 residues. Of note for this clone: Its antigen is unknown.

TCRdb's table, derived via immunoSEQ multiplex PCR, lists solely in-frame clones and lacks some. The sample lists about 680,000 clones, approximately 73% occurring once. Those who donated were healthy HIV-negative adults, with no recent acute infections or vaccinations reported. Each sample came from a Caucasian adult donor living in Nashville, Tennessee. The gene calls are TRBV7-3 and TRBJ2-1; no definite D call. The specimen sequenced was memory CD4+ T cells sorted from blood. As for subset: CD45RA-negative fraction. This TCR came from a woman aged 25-40 years in good health. The DNA for the CDR3 is TGTGCCAGCGGTAGGACCACGAATGAGCAGTTCTTC. Protein sequence: CASGRTTNEQFF. The full variable domain, with the rest looked up from reference TRBV7-3 and TRBJ2-1, is GAGVSQTPSNKVTEKGKYVELRCDPISGHTALYWYRQSLGQGPEFLIYFQGTGAADDSGLPNDRFFAVRPEGSVSTLKIQRTERGDSAVYLCASGRTTNEQFFGPGTRLTVL.